The clone carrying this T cell receptor beta chain was seen only a few times. Method: immunoSEQ multiplex PCR; TCRdb's copy keeps in-frame clones and lacks some. In the table there are 40,000 to 55,000 clones, 65% to 85% of which are singletons. The sample originates from a study of blood T cell repertoires in COVID-19. The wider study: Donors in the United States, Italy and Spain gave samples during acute or convalescent COVID-19.

Germline V gene lookup returns CDR1 MNHEY and CDR2 SVGAGI. The CDR3 consists of 15 residues. V lost 7 bases to trimming and J lost 5 bases; unmatched junction nucleotides: 11. The gene calls are TRBV6-5 and TRBJ1-3, with 7 bases lining up with TRBD1. This TCR was recovered from a man in his forties with acute or convalescent COVID-19. What was sequenced was peripheral blood. The CDR3 loop reads CASTTHRQGRNTIYF. The CDR3 DNA follows: TGTGCCAGCACGACCCACCGACAGGGCAGAAACACCATATATTTT.